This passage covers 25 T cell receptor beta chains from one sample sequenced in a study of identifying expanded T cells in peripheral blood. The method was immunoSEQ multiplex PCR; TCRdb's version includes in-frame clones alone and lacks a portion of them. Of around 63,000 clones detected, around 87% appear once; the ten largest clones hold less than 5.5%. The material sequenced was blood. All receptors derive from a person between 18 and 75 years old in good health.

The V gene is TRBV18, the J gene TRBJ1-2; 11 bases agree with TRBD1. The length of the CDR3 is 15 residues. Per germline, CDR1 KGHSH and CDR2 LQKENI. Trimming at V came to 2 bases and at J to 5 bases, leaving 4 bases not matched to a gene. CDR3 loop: CASSPGTGGNYGYTF. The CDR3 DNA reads TGTGCCAGCTCACCAGGGACAGGGGGAAATTATGGCTACACCTTC.

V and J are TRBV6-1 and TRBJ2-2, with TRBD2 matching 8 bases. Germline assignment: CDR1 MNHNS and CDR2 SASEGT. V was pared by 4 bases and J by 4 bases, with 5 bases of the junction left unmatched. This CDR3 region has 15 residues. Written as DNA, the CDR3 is TGTGCCAGCAGTGTAGGTAGCGGGACCACCGGGGAGCTGTTTTTT. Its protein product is CASSVGSGTTGELFF.

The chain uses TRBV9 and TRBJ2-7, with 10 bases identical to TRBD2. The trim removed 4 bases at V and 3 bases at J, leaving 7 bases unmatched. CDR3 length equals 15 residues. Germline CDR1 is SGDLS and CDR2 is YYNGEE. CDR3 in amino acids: CASSRGTSDDYEQYF. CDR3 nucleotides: TGTGCCAGCAGCCGAGGGACTAGCGACGACTACGAGCAGTACTTC.

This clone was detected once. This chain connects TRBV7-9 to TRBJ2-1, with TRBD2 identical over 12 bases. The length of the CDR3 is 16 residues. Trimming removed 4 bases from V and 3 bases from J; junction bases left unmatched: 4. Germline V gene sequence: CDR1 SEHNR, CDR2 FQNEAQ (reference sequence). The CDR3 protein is CASSSGLAGNYNEQFF. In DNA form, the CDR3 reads TGTGCCAGCAGCTCCGGACTAGCGGGAAACTACAATGAGCAGTTCTTC.

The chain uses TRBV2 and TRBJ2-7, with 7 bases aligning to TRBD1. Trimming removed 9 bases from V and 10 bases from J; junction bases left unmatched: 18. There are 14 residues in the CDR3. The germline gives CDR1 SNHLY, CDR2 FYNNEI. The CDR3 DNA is TGTGCCAGGACTAACGAACCAAAACAGGGGAGCCAGTACTTC. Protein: CARTNEPKQGSQYF.

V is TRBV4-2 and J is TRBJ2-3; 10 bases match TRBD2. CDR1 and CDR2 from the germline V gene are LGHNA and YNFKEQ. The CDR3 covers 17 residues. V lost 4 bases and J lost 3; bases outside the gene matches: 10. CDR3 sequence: CASSRNRAGGPTDTQYF. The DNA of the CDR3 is TGTGCCAGCAGCCGCAATCGAGCGGGGGGGCCGACAGATACGCAGTATTTT.

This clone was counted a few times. CDR3 DNA sequence: TGCGCCAGCAGCTTGGGAGGGACAGGGAATCAGCCCCAGCATTTT. It yields the protein CASSLGGTGNQPQHF. The chain recombines TRBV5-1 with TRBJ1-5; TRBD1 matches at 9 bases. CDR1 SGHRS and CDR2 YFSETQ come from the germline V gene. V shed 0 bases, J shed 4 bases, and the junction held 2 bases outside the gene matches. The CDR3 extends over 15 amino acids.

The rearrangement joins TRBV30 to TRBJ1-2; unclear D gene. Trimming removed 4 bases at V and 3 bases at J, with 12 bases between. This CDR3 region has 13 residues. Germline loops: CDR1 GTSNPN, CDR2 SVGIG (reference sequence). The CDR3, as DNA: TGTGCCTGGAATATGGGTTTGTACTATGGCTACACCTTC. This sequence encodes CAWNMGLYYGYTF.

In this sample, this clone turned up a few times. CDR3 nucleotides: TGTGCCAGCAGTTACACGGGGGATTCACCCCTCCACTTT. Protein sequence: CASSYTGDSPLHF. V usage is TRBV6-5 and J usage is TRBJ1-6; perhaps TRBD1 as D (5 bases). Per germline, CDR1 MNHEY and CDR2 SVGAGI. Trimming pared 2 bases from V and 8 bases from J, leaving 7 bases between. The CDR3 loop spans 13 amino acids.

CDR3 in amino acids: CASSWGRGYEQYF. The CDR3 region has the DNA TGTGCCAGCAGCTGGGGACGGGGTTACGAGCAGTACTTC. The V gene is TRBV5-6, the J gene TRBJ2-7; D might be TRBD1 or TRBD2, each matching 5 bases. The CDR3 length is 13 residues. Trimming took off 3 bases at V and 4 bases at J, with 11 bases between the two ends. From germline, CDR1 is SGHDT and CDR2 YYEEEE.

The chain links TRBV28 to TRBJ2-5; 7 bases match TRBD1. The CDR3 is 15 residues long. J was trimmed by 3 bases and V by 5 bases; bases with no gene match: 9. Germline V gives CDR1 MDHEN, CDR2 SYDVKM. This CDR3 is CASSRPGTAEETQYF. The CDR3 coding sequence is TGTGCCAGCAGTCGACCCGGGACAGCGGAAGAGACCCAGTACTTC.

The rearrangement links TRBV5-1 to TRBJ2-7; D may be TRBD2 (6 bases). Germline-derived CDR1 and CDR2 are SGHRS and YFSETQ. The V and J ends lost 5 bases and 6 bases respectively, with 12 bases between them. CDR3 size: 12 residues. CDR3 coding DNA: TGCGCCAGCAGTAATAGCGGCCTCGAGCAGTACTTC. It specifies CASSNSGLEQYF.

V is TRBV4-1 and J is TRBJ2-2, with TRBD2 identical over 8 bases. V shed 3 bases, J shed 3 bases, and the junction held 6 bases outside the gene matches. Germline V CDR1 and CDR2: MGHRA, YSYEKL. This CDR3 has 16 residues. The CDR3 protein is CASSHGRGGHTGELFF. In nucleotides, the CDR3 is TGCGCCAGCAGCCATGGGCGCGGGGGGCACACCGGGGAGCTGTTTTTT.

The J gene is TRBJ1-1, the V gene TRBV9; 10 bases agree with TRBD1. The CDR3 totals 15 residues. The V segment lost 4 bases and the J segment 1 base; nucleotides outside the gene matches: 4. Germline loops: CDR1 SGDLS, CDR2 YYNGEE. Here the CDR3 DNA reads TGTGCCAGCAGCCCCTGGGACAGGGGGAACACTGAAGCTTTCTTT. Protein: CASSPWDRGNTEAFF.

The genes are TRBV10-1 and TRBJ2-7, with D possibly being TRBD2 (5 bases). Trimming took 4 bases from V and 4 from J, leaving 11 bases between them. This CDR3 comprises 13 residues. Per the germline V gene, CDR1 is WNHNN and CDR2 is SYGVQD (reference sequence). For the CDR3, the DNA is TGCGCCAGCAGTGGCGGACTGGGGTACGAGCAGTACTTC. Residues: CASSGGLGYEQYF.

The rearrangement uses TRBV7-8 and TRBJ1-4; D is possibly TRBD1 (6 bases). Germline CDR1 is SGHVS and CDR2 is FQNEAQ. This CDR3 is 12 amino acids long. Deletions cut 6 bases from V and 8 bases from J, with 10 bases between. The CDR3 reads CASRQGNEKLFF. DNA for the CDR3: TGTGCCAGCAGACAGGGAAACGAAAAACTGTTTTTT. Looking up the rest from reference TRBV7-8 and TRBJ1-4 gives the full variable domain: GAGVSQSPRYKVAKRGQDVALRCDPISGHVSLFWYQQALGQGPEFLTYFQNEAQLDKSGLPSDRFFAERPEGSVSTLKIQRTQQEDSAVYLCASRQGNEKLFFGSGTQLSVL.

CDR3 nucleotide sequence: TGTGCCAGTAGTTCTAGCGTTTTCTCCTACGAGCAGTACTTC. Translated, it gives CASSSSVFSYEQYF. The chain employs TRBV19 and TRBJ2-7, with TRBD2 as a possible D gene (6 bases). The CDR3 is 14 residues long. The germline gives CDR1 LNHDA, CDR2 SQIVND (reference sequence). Deletions cut 5 bases from V and 0 bases from J, with 11 bases between.

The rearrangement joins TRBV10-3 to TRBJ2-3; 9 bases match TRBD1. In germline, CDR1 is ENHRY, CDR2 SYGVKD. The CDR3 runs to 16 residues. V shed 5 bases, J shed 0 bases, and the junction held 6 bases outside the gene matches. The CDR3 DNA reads TGTGCCATCAGTCCGGGACAGGGTCCTAGCACAGATACGCAGTATTTT. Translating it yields CAISPGQGPSTDTQYF.

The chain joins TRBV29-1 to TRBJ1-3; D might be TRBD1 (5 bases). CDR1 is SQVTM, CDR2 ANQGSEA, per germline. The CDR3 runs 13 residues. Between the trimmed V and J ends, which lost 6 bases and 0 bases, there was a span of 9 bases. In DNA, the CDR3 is TGCAGCGTGATCAGGGACTCTGGAAACACCATATATTTT. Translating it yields CSVIRDSGNTIYF.

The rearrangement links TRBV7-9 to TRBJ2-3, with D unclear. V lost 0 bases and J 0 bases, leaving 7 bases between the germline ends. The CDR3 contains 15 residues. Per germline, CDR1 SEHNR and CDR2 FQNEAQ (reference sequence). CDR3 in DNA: TGTGCCAGCAGCTTAGCAGGGCTAAGCACAGATACGCAGTATTTT. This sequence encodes CASSLAGLSTDTQYF.

In DNA, the CDR3 is TGTGCCAGCAGTTACGGCCGCTACTCTGGAAACACCATATATTTT. It encodes CASSYGRYSGNTIYF. This chain uses TRBV6-5 with TRBJ1-3; D is uncertain. The length of the CDR3 is 15 residues. The V gene lost 2 bases and the J gene lost 0 bases, with 8 bases spanning the gap. The germline V gene has CDR1 MNHEY and CDR2 SVGAGI.

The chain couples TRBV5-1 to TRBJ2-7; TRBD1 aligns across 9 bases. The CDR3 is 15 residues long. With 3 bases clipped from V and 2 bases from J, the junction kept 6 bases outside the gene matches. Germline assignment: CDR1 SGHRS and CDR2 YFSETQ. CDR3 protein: CASSSSRDRAYEQYF. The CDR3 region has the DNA TGCGCCAGCAGCTCAAGTAGGGACAGGGCCTACGAGCAGTACTTC.

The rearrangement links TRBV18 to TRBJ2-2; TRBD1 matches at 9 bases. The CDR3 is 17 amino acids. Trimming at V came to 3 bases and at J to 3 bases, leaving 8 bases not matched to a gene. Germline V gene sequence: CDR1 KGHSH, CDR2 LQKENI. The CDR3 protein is CASSPSAQGAHTGELFF. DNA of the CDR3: TGTGCCAGCTCACCGAGTGCACAGGGGGCGCACACCGGGGAGCTGTTTTTT.

DNA for the CDR3: TGTGCCAGCAGCGTACAGGGGGGAATCTCCTACGAGCAGTACTTC. Amino acid sequence: CASSVQGGISYEQYF. The J gene is TRBJ2-7, the V gene TRBV5-6, with 8 nucleotides matching TRBD1. The CDR3 extends over 15 amino acids. Per germline, CDR1 SGHDT and CDR2 YYEEEE. V shed 4 bases, J shed 0 bases, and the junction held 6 bases outside the gene matches.

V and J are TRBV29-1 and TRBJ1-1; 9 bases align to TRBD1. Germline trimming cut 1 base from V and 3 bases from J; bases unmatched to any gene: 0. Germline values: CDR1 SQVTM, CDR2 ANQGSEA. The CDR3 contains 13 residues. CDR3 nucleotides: TGCAGCGTTGAAGGGACAGGGGACACTGAAGCTTTCTTT. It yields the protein CSVEGTGDTEAFF.